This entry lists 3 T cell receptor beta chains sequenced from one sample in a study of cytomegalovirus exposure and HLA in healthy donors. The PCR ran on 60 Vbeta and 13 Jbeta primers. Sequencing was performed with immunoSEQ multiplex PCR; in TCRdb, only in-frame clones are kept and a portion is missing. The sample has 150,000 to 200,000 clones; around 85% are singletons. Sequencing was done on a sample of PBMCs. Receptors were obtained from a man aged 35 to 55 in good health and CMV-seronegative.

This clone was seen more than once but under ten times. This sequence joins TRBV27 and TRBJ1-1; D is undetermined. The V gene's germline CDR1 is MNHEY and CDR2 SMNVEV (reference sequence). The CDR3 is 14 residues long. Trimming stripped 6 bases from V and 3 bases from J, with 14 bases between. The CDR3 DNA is TGTGCCAGCAGCCCCCTCGGGAGTTACACTGAAGCTTTCTTT. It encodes CASSPLGSYTEAFF.

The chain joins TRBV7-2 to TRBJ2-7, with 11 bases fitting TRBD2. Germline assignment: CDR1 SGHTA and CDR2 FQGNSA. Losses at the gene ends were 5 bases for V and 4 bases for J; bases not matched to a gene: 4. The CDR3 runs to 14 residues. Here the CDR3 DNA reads TGTGCCAGCAGCCGTAGCGGGGGGGATTACGAGCAGTACTTC. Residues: CASSRSGGDYEQYF.

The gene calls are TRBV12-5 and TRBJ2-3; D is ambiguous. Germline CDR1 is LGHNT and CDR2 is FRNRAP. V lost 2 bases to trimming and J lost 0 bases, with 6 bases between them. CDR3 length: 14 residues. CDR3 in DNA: TGTGCTAGTGGTTTGTCCCTAAGCACAGATACGCAGTATTTT. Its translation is CASGLSLSTDTQYF.